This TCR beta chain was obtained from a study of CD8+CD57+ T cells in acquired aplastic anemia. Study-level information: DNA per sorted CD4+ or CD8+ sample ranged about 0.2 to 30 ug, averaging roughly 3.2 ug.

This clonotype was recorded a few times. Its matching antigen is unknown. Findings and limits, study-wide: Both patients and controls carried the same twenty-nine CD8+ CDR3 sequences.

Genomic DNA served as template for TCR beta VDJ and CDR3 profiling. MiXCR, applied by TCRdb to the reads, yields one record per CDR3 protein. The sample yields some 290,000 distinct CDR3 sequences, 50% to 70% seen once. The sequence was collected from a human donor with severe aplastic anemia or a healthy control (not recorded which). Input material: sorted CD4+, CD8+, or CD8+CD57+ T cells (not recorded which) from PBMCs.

The CDR3 protein is CSVGGVPRFF. CDR3 in DNA: TGCAGCGTGGGGGGGGTCCCTCGGTTCTTC. The chain employs TRBV29-1 and TRBJ2-1; 7 bases match TRBD2. Trimming removed 6 bases from V and 15 bases from J; junction bases left unmatched: 8. Germline assignment: CDR1 SQVTM and CDR2 ANQGSEA. The CDR3 has 10 residues.